A selection of T cell receptor beta chains follows, all from one sample in a study of cytomegalovirus exposure and HLA in healthy donors. Assay used: immunoSEQ multiplex PCR; TCRdb lists only in-frame clones, some missing. The table lists about 130,000 clones, 75% to 90% of them singletons. Material: PBMCs. Receptors were obtained from a woman aged 18-29 years in good health and CMV-seropositive. Each CDR3 is given with its conserved first and last residue. D genes are given only for firm matches. A row's size may be missing; if present it is once, few, many or a size class.

size,D,V,length,J,CDR3,DNA
.,.,TRBV10-3,14,TRBJ1-5,CASQQESSNQPQHF,TGTGCCTCACAACAGGAATCTAGCAATCAGCCCCAGCATTTT
once,.,TRBV7-2,13,TRBJ2-4,CASSGAGENIQYF,TGTGCCAGCAGCGGAGCCGGGGAAAACATTCAGTACTTC
.,.,TRBV27,16,TRBJ2-2,CASSPNRALNTGELFF,TGTGCCAGCAGTCCGAACAGGGCCCTCAACACCGGGGAGCTGTTTTTT
.,.,TRBV5-6,17,TRBJ2-5,CASSPLGEGEIKETQYF,TGTGCCAGCAGCCCCCTTGGAGAGGGCGAAATCAAAGAGACCCAGTACTTC
.,.,TRBV25-1,16,TRBJ1-1,CASSEAGLRRDTEAFF,TGTGCCAGCAGTGAAGCGGGACTGCGGAGGGACACTGAAGCTTTCTTT
few,.,TRBV5-6,14,TRBJ2-5,CASSGTDIGETQYF,TGTGCCAGCAGCGGTACCGATATCGGGGAGACCCAGTACTTC
.,TRBD1,TRBV5-1,13,TRBJ1-1,CASRPGQGTEAFF,TGCGCCAGCAGACCTGGACAGGGAACTGAAGCTTTCTTT
.,.,TRBV7-3,17,TRBJ1-2,CASSLISQGGTNYGYTF,TGTGCCAGCAGCTTAATTTCGCAGGGAGGGACAAACTATGGCTACACCTTC
.,.,TRBV9,19,TRBJ1-5,CASSPATKPKGDSNQPQHF,TGTGCCAGCAGCCCCGCGACTAAGCCGAAAGGTGATAGCAATCAGCCCCAGCATTTT
.,.,TRBV9,15,TRBJ1-4,CASSSRTDGNEKLFF,TGTGCCAGCAGCTCCAGGACAGACGGAAATGAAAAACTGTTTTTT
.,.,TRBV11-2,17,TRBJ2-7,CASRPGGEEGAPYEQYF,TGTGCCAGCAGACCCGGTGGGGAGGAGGGGGCCCCCTACGAGCAGTACTTC
.,TRBD1,TRBV30,16,TRBJ2-2,CAWSRGQGSNTGELFF,TGTGCCTGGAGTCGGGGACAGGGGTCAAACACCGGGGAGCTGTTTTTT
few,.,TRBV28,14,TRBJ1-1,CASSRGAENTEAFF,TGTGCCAGCTCGCGTGGGGCGGAGAACACTGAAGCTTTCTTT
.,TRBD1,TRBV7-3,19,TRBJ2-7,CASSLRATLGTGPSYEQYF,TGTGCCAGCAGCCTAAGGGCTACCCTTGGGACAGGCCCCTCCTACGAGCAGTACTTC
few,.,TRBV7-2,13,TRBJ2-6,CASSQPMGQRWAF,TGTGCCAGCAGCCAACCAATGGGCCAACGGTGGGCTTTC